This T cell receptor (beta chain) was sequenced for a study of blood T cell repertoires in COVID-19. Some clones are missing from TCRdb's copy, which holds only in-frame ones; the method was immunoSEQ multiplex PCR. The sample lists some 24,000 clones; 85% to 90% were seen once. After removal of 2 bases from V and 5 bases from J, the junction contained 10 bases not matched to a gene. Germline V CDR1 and CDR2: SGDLS, YYNGEE. This CDR3 region has 16 residues. The receptor comes from a man between 65 and 85 years old with COVID-19, enrolled during active disease. The sequencing input was peripheral blood. The genes are TRBV9 and TRBJ2-1, with 7 positions matching TRBD2. CDR3 residues: CASSVLGGSKHNEQFF. The DNA of the CDR3 is TGTGCCAGCAGCGTCCTTGGCGGGAGCAAACACAATGAGCAGTTCTTC.